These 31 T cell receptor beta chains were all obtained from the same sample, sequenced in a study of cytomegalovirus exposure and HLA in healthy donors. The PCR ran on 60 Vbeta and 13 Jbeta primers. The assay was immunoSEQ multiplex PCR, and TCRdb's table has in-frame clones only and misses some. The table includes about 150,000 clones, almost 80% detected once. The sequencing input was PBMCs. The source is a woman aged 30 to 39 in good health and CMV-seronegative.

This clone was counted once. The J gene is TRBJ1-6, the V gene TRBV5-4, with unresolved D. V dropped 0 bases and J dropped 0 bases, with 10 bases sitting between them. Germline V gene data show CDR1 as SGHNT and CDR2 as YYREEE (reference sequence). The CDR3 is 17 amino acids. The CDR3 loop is CASSLVPTSSYNSPLHF. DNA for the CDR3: TGTGCCAGCAGCTTGGTGCCGACAAGCTCCTATAATTCACCCCTCCACTTT.

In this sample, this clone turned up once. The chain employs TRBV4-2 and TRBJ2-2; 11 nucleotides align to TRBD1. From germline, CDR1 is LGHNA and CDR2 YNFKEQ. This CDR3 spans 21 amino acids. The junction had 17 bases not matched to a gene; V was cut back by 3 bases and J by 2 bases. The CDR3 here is CASSHTLRDRGVRANTGELFF. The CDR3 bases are TGTGCCAGCAGCCACACCCTCCGGGACAGGGGGGTTAGGGCAAACACCGGGGAGCTGTTTTTT.

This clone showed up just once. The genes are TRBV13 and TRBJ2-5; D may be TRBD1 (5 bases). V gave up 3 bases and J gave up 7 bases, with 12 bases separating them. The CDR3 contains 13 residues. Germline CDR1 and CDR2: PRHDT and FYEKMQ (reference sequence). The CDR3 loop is CASSLRRVGTQYF. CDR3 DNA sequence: TGTGCCAGCAGCTTGCGCAGGGTTGGGACCCAGTACTTC.

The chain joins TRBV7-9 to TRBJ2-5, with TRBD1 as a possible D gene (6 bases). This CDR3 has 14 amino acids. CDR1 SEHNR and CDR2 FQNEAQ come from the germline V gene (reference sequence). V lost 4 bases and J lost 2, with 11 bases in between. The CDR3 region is CASSYGQKQETQYF. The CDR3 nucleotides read TGTGCCAGCAGCTATGGACAGAAACAAGAGACCCAGTACTTC.

CDR3 DNA sequence: TGTGCCAGCAGTCAACCGGGTCTCCCGCCTGAAGCTTTCTTT. It translates to CASSQPGLPPEAFF. V gene TRBV6-5 combines with J gene TRBJ1-1; D not certain. This CDR3 has 14 residues. The V end was cut by 5 bases, the J end by 6 bases, with 16 bases between. From germline, CDR1 is MNHEY and CDR2 SVGAGI.

The CDR3 region is CASSQQMNTEAFF. For the CDR3, the DNA is TGTGCCAGCAGCCAACAAATGAACACTGAAGCTTTCTTT. This chain joins TRBV6-1 and TRBJ1-1; unclear D gene. This CDR3 has 13 amino acids. Germline values: CDR1 MNHNS, CDR2 SASEGT. Trimming removed 6 bases from V and 0 bases from J, with 8 bases in between.

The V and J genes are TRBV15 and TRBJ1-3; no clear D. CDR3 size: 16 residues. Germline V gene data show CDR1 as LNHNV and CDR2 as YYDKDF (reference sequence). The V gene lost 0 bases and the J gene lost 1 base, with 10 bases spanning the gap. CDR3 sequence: CATSRDGGSSGNTIYF. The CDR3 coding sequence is TGTGCCACCAGCAGAGATGGCGGATCGTCTGGAAACACCATATATTTT.

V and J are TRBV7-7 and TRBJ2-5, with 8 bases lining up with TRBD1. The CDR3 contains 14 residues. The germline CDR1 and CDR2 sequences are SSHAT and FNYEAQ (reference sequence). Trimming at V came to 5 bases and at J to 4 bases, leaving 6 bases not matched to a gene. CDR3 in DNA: TGTGCCAGCAGCCCAGGACAGGGTTTAGAGACCCAGTACTTC. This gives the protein CASSPGQGLETQYF.

The CDR3: CATTGTVNQPQHF. In DNA, the CDR3 is TGTGCCACCACCGGGACAGTCAATCAGCCCCAGCATTTT. This chain links TRBV10-3 with TRBJ1-5, with 7 bases aligning to TRBD1. The CDR3 covers 13 residues. Germline loops: CDR1 ENHRY, CDR2 SYGVKD. After removal of 10 bases from V and 3 bases from J, the junction contained 6 bases not matched to a gene.

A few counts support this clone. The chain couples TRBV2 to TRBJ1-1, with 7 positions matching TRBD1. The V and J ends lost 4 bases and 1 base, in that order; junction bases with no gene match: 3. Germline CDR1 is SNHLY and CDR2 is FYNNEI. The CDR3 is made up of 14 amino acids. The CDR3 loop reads CASSVYRGNTEAFF. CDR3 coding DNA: TGTGCCAGCAGTGTGTACAGGGGGAACACTGAAGCTTTCTTT.

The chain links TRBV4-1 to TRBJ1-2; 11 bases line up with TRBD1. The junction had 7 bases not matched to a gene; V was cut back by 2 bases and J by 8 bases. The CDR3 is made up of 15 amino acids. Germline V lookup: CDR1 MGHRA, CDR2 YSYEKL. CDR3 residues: CASSQTGQGVGGYTF. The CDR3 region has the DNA TGCGCCAGCAGCCAAACGGGACAGGGGGTAGGAGGCTACACCTTC.

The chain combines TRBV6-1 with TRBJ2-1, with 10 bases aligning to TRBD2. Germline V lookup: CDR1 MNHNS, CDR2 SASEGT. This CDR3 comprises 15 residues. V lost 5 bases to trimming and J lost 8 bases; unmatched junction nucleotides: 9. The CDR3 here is CASSPLSGGLDEQFF. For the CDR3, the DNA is TGTGCCAGCAGTCCCCTTAGCGGGGGGCTGGATGAGCAGTTCTTC.

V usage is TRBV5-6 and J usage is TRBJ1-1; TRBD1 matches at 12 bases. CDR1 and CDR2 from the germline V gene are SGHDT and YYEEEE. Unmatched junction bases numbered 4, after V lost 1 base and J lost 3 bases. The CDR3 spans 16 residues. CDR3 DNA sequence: TGTGCCAGCAGCTTGTTGGGACAGGGGGCTGACACTGAAGCTTTCTTT. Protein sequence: CASSLLGQGADTEAFF.

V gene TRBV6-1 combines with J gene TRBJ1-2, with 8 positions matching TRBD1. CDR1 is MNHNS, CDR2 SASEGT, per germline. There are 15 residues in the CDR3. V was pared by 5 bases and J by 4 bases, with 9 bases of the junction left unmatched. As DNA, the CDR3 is TGTGCCAGCAGTTTCAGGGGGCGCGAATTCTATGGCTACACCTTC. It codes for CASSFRGREFYGYTF.

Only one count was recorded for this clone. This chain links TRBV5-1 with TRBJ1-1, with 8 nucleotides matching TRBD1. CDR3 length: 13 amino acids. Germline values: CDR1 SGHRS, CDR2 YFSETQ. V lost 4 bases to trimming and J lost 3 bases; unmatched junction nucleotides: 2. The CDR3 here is CASSQGADTEAFF. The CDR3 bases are TGCGCCAGCAGCCAGGGGGCGGACACTGAAGCTTTCTTT.

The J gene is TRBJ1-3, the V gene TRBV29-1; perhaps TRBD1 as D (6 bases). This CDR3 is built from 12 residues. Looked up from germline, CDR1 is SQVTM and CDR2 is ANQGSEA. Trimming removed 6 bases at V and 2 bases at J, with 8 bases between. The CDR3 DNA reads TGCAGCGTCGGGACAACTGGAAACACCATATATTTT. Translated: CSVGTTGNTIYF.

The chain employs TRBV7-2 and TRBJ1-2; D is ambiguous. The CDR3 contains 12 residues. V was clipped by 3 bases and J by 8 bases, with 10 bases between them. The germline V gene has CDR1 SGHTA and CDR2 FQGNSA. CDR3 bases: TGTGCCAGCAGCTTCCCCGGGATCGGCTACACCTTC. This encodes CASSFPGIGYTF.

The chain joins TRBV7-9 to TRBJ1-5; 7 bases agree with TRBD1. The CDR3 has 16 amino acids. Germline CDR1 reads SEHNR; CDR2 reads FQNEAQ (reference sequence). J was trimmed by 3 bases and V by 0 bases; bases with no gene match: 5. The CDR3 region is CASSLATGRPNQPQHF. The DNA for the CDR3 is TGTGCCAGCAGCTTAGCGACAGGGCGCCCCAATCAGCCCCAGCATTTT.

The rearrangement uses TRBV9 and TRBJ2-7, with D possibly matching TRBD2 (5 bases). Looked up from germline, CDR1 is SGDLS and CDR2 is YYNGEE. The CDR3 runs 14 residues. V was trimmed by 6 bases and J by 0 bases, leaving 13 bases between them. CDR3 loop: CASNSGESSYEQYF. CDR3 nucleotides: TGTGCCAGCAATTCCGGGGAAAGCTCCTACGAGCAGTACTTC.

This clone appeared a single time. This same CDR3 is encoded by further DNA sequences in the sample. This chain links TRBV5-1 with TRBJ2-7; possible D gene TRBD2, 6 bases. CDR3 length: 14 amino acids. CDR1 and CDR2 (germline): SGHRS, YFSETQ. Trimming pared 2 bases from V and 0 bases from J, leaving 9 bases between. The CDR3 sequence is CASSFGGSSYEQYF. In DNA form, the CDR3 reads TGCGCCAGCAGCTTTGGGGGGAGCTCCTACGAGCAGTACTTC.

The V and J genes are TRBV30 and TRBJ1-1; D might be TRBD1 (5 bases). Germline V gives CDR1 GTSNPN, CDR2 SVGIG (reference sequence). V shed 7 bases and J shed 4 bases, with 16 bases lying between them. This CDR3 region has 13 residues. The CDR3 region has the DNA TGTGCCTCTACACATAGGAGGGGCACTGAAGCTTTCTTT. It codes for CASTHRRGTEAFF.

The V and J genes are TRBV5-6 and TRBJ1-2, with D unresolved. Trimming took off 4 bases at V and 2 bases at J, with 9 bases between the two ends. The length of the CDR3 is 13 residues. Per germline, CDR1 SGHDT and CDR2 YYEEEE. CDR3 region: CASSTTGNYGYTF. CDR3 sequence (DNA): TGTGCCAGCAGCACCACGGGGAACTATGGCTACACCTTC.

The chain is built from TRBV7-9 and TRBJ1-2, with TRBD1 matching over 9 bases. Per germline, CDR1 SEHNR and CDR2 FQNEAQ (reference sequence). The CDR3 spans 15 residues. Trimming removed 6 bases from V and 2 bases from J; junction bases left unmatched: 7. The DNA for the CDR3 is TGTGCCAGCAGGTCAGCCGGGACAGGGAACTATGGCTACACCTTC. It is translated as CASRSAGTGNYGYTF.

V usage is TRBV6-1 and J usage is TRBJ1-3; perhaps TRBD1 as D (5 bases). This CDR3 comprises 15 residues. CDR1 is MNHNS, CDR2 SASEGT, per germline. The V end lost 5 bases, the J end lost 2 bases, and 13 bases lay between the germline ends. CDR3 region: CASSTRGGAGNTIYF. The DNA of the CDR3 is TGTGCCAGCAGTACCCGCGGGGGGGCTGGAAACACCATATATTTT.

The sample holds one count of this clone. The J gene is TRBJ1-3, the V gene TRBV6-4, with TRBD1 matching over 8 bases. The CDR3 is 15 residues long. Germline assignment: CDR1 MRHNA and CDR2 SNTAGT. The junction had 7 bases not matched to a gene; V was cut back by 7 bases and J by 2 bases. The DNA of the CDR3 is TGTGCCAGCAACCCACGCAGGGGGCCTGGAAACACCATATATTTT. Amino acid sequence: CASNPRRGPGNTIYF.

The CDR3: CASKDGAGEMEYF. CDR3 DNA: TGTGCCAGCAAGGACGGAGCAGGGGAGATGGAGTATTTT. The rearrangement links TRBV6-1 to TRBJ2-3; D possibly corresponds to TRBD1 (6 bases). The CDR3 covers 13 residues. Trimming pared 7 bases from V and 13 bases from J, leaving 21 bases between. Germline CDR1 and CDR2: MNHNS and SASEGT.

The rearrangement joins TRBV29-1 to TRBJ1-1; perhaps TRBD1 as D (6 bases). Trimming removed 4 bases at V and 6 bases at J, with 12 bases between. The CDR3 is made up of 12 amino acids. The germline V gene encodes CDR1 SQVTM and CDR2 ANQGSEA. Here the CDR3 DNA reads TGCAGCGTTGGCACTGACAGGTCTGAAGCTTTCTTT. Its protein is CSVGTDRSEAFF.

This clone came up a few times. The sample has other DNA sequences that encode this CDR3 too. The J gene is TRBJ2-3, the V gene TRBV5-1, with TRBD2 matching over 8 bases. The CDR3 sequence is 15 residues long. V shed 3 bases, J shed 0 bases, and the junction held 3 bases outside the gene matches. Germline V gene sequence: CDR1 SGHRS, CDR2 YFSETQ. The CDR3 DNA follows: TGCGCCAGCAGCTGGTCGGGGGGGAGCACAGATACGCAGTATTTT. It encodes CASSWSGGSTDTQYF.

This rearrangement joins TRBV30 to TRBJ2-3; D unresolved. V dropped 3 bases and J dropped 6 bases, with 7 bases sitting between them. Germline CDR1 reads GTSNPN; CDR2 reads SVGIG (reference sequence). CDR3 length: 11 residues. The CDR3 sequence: CAWRQSDTQYF. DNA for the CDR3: TGTGCCTGGAGACAGTCCGATACGCAGTATTTT. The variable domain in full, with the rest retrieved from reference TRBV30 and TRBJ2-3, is SQTIHQWPATLVQPVGSPLSLECTVEGTSNPNLYWYRQAAGRGLQLLFYSVGIGQISSEVPQNLSASRPQDRQFILSSKKLLLSDSGFYLCAWRQSDTQYFGPGTRLTVL.

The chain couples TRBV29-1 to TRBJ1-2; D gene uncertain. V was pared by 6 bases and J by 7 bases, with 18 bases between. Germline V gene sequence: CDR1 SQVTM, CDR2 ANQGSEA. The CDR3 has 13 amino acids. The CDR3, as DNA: TGCAGCGTGAGGCCCGCTCCGTGGTCTGGCTACACCTTC. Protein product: CSVRPAPWSGYTF.

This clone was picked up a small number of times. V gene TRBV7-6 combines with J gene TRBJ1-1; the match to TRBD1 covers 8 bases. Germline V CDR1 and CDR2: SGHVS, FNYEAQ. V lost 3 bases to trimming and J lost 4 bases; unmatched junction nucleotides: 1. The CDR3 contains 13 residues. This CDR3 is CASSFDRGTEAFF. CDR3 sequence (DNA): TGTGCCAGCAGCTTCGACAGGGGCACTGAAGCTTTCTTT.